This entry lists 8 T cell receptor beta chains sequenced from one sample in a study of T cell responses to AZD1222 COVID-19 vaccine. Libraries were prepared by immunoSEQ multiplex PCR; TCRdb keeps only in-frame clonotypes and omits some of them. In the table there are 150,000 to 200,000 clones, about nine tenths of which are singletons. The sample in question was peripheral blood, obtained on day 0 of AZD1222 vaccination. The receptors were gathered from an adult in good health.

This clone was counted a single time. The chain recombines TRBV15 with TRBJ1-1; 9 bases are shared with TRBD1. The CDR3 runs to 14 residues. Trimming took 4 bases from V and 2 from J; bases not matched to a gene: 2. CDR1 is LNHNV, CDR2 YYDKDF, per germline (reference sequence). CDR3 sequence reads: CATSMDRGNTEAFF. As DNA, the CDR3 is TGTGCCACCAGCATGGACAGGGGAAACACTGAAGCTTTCTTT.

The DNA of the CDR3 is TGTGCCAGCAACCGGACAGGGGCGAACACTGAAGCTTTCTTT. It specifies CASNRTGANTEAFF. The genes are TRBV9 and TRBJ1-1, with TRBD1 matching 9 bases. Losses at the gene ends were 6 bases for V and 1 base for J; bases not matched to a gene: 4. CDR3 size: 14 residues. Germline V CDR1 and CDR2: SGDLS, YYNGEE.

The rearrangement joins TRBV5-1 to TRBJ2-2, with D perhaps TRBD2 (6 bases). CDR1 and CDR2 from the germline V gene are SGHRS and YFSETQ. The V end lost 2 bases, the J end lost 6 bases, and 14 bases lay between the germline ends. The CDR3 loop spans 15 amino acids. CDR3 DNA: TGCGCCAGCAGCTTTGCGGGGCGCGGTCCCGGGGAGCTGTTTTTT. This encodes CASSFAGRGPGELFF.

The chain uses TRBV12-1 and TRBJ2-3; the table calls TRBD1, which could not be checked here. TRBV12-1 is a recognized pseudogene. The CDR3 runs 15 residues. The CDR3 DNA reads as TGTGCCAGCAGCGGTCGGACAGGGGACACAGATACGCAGTATTTT. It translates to CASSGRTGDTDTQYF.

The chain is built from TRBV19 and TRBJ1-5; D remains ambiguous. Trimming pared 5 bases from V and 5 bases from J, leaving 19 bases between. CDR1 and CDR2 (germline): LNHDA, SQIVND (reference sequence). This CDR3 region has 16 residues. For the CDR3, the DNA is TGTGCCAGTAGTCCCGGTCCAGGCCGGGGTTATCAGCCCCAGCATTTT. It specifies CASSPGPGRGYQPQHF.

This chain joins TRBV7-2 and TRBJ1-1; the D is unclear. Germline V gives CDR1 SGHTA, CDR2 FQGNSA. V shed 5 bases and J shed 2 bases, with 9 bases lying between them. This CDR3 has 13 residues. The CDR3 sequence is CASSPTRNTEAFF. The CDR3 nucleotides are TGTGCCAGCAGCCCAACGAGAAACACTGAAGCTTTCTTT.

The CDR3 bases are TGTGCCAGCAGCCAAGGTGTTCGAGGGGGGTATGAAAAACTGTTTTTT. This encodes CASSQGVRGGYEKLFF. The chain carries TRBV3-1 (or the pseudogene TRBV3-2) and TRBJ1-4, with D possibly TRBD1 on 6 matching bases. V lost 1 base, J lost 6 bases, and 15 bases lay in between. Germline loops: CDR1 LGHDT, CDR2 YNNKEL (reference sequence). The CDR3 runs to 16 residues.

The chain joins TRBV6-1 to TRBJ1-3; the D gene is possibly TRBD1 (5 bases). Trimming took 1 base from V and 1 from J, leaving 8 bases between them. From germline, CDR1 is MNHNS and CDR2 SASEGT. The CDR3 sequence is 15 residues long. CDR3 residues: CASSEVRGSGNTIYF. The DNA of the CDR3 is TGTGCCAGCAGTGAAGTACGGGGGTCTGGAAACACCATATATTTT.